Below, one T cell receptor beta chain is given with its context. Only one count was recorded for this clone. Its antigen remains undetermined. Per-base quality was not reported, and no clone a single base away is much larger than it. This entry belongs to a study of identifying expanded T cells in peripheral blood (dated by TCRdb to between 2018 and 2021). Context from the whole study: Separate aliquots of the same genomic DNA pool were sequenced to produce technical replicates, and four replicates were compared in pairs.

From the germline V gene, CDR1 is MNHNS and CDR2 is SASEGT. V was cut back by 0 bases and J by 0 bases, leaving a gap of 6 bases between them. Taken from cysteine to phenylalanine, the CDR3 has 15 residues. The retained sequence is limited to the CDR3, 45 bases, with the frame set at the first base. TCRbeta CDR3 regions were profiled by bias-controlled multiplex PCR amplification of genomic DNA with the immunoSEQ Assay. The original methods were these. The absolute abundance of each unique TCRbeta CDR3 region was quantified after sequences were collapsed and filtered. Two models were used to test differential abundance: a binomial model (Fisher-equivalent) and a beta-binomial model that adds time-dependent variance fitted from healthy donors. Clones with fewer than 5 combined templates were removed, and differential abundance was called for clones with a Benjamini-Hochberg FDR below 0.01. Using the form v = (b*log(k)+a)^2, the beta-binomial variance was modeled as a function of the total template count across the two samples. The clones in this table, taken by TCRdb from immuneACCESS, are in-frame only. Not every clone is retained; where verified, under half of the shortfall comes from an unresolved V gene, and the cause of the rest is unknown. That table is the source of V, J and clone size, and D and trimming were worked out from the DNA. The sample table shows approximately 140,000 clones, and roughly 90% are seen once. About 8% of the sample goes to the ten largest clones.

Paper-wide results and their limitations: For all healthy donors, the variance in clone template counts between approximately 2-week samples rose significantly as total template count increased. Approximately 1.1 differentially abundant clones were flagged by the binomial model between technical replicates, whereas about 15 and 18 were flagged over approximately two weeks and four weeks, respectively. The beta-binomial model significantly reduced the number of clones called differentially abundant and the false-positive rate across all healthy-donor time intervals. It was expected by the authors that biological variance in healthy repertoires might increase further over much longer intervals, such as months to years.

No immune events such as infections were documented for the healthy donors during the collection period. Blood repertoires from healthy donors were used as a training cohort for calibrating time-dependent variance in a beta-binomial model of differential abundance of T-cell clones. The training cohort comprised some 10 healthy donors, 3 female and 7 male. The donors were between roughly 25 and 64 years old, with an average age of roughly 41 years. Obtained from a commercial supplier, whole blood was collected from each healthy donor at three time points set two to three weeks apart. For immunosequencing, genomic DNA was extracted from whole blood that had not been sorted.

Input material: blood. The receptor's source is a person between 18 and 69 years old in good health. The chain uses TRBV6-1 and TRBJ1-3; the D gene cannot be resolved reliably. CDR3 region: CASSEATASGNTIYF. The nucleotide sequence is TGTGCCAGCAGTGAAGCTACAGCCTCTGGAAACACCATATATTTT.